This T cell receptor (beta chain) was profiled in a study of OX40 agonist ivuxolimab in advanced cancers. Study-wide results and limits: The average count of expanded clones was higher among CD8+ T cells than among CD4+. Both blood CD4+ and CD8+ T cells showed clonal growth by week 6 at 0.1 to 3.0 mg/kg. The authors also found low normalized T-cell clonal expansion in some nonresponders.

The repertoire was sequenced with immunoSEQ multiplex PCR; TCRdb's copy has only in-frame clones and lacks some. The data show tens of thousands of clones, roughly 82% seen once. Trimming shortened V by 6 bases and J by 0 bases, and 0 bases separated the two germline ends. Germline lookup yields CDR1 LNHDA and CDR2 SQIVND (reference sequence). The CDR3 has 12 residues. Concerning this clone: What it recognizes is unknown.

The starting material was CD4+ or CD8+ T cells sorted from blood, obtained in a trial of the OX40 agonist ivuxolimab. The sequence was obtained from an adult with an advanced solid tumor such as melanoma, head and neck, liver or kidney cancer. V usage is TRBV19 and J usage is TRBJ2-6; no reliable D call. CDR3 bases: TGTGCCAGTAGCTCTGGGGCCAACGTCCTGACTTTC. This codes for CASSSGANVLTF.